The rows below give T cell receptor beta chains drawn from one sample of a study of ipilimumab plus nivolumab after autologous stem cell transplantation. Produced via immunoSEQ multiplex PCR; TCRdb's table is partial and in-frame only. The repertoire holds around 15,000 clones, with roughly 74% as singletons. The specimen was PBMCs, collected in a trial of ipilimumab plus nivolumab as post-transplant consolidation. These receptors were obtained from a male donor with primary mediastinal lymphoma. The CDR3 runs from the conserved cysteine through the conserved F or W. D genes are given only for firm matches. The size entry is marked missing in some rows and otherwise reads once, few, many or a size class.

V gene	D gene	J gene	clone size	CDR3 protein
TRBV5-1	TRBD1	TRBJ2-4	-	CASSLTGENIQYF
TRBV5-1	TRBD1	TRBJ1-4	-	CASSTGQGNNEKLFF
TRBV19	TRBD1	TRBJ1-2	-	CASSTGTGGAIGGYTF
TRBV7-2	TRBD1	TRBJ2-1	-	CASSHTDRGGEQFF
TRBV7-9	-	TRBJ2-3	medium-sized	CASSFPRDTQYF
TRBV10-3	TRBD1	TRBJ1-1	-	CAIGGQANTEAFF
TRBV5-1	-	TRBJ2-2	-	CASSLYPGELFF
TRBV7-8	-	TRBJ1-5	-	CASSLGLTRDQPQHF
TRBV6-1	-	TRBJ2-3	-	CASSPTPASTDTQYF
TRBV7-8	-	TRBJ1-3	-	CASSPVGGRNSGNTIYF
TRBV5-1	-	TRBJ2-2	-	CASSLGGTGTGELFF
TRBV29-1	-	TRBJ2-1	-	CSLYLIRATESSYNEQFF
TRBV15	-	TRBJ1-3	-	CATSRETGRGNTIYF
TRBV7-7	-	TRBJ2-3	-	CASSLGLASTDTQYF
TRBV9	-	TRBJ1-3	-	CASSVERLGSGNTIYF
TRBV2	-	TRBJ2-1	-	CASSDPGAVVGDEQFF
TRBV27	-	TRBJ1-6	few	CASKKGRHSPLHF
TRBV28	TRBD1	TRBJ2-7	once	CASSSPGGRVYEQYF
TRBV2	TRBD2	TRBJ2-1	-	CASSEQGLAGTDEQFF
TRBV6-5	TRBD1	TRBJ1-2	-	CASSYYPGTAGYTF
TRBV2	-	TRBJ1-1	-	CASRPPLVGTEAFF
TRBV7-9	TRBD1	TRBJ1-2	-	CASSPMTGQGYGYTF
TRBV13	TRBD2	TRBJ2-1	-	CASSLWAAGGLHEQFF
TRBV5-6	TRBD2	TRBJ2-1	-	CASSLARGLADNEQFF
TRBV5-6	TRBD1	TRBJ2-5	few	CASTGTGITTQETQYF
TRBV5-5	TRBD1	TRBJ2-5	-	CASSLRTGAGETQYF
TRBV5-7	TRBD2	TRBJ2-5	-	CASSLRGLDGQETQYF
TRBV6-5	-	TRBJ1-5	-	CASSYAWGSNQPQHF
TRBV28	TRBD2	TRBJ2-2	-	CASSRPLAGGPTGELFF
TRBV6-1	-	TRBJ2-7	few	CASRLGPNYEQYF
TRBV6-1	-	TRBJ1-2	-	CASSAGPRNGYTF
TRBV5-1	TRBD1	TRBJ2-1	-	CASSLGQGAGNEQFF
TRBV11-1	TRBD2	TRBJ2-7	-	CASSLTSGTPYEQYF
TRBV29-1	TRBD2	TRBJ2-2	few	CSVGSGLAGGAGSTGELFF
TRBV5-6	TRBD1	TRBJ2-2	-	CASSLGQGAGELFF
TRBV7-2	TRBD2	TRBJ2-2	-	CASSPRGGNTGELFF
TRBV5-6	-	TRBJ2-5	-	CARSLGGAVLQETQYF
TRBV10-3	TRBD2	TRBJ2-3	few	CAVALAGVKDTQYF
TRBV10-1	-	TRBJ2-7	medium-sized	CASSEAPGTWDEQYF
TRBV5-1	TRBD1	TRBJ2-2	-	CASSSPRQGATGELFF
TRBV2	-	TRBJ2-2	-	CASRAQGTANTGELFF
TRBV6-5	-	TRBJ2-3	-	CASSYGPPGDTQYF
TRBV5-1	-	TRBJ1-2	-	CASSLAGDYGYTF
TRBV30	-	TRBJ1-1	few	CAWSFGGATEAFF
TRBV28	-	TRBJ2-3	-	CASSSLSGRFTDTQYF
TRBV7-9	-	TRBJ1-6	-	CASSNGSPLHF
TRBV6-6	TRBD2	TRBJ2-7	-	CASSYGEGIDAQYF
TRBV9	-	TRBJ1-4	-	CASKSGQNEKLFF
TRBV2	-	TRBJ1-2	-	CASSDNPRGYTF
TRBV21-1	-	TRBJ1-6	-	CASSNLDF
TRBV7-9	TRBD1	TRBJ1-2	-	CASSPGQGGYTF
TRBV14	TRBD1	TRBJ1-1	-	CASSQYRDSKAFF
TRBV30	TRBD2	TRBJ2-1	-	CAWSVLGSGGANEQFF